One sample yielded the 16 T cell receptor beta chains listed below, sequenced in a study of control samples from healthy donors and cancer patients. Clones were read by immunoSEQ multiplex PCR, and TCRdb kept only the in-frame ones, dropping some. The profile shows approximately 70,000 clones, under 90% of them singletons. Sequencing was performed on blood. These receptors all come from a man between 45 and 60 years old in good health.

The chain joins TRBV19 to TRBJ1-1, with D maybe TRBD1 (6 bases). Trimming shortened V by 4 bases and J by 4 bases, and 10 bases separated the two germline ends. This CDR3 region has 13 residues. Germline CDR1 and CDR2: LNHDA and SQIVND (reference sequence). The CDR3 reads CASSTQGFTEAFF. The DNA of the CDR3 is TGTGCCAGTAGTACACAGGGTTTCACTGAAGCTTTCTTT.

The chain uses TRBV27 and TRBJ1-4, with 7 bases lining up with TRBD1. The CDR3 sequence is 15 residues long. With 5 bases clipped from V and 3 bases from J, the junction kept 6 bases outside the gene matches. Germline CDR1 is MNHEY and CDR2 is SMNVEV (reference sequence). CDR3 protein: CASSPPGTANEKLFF. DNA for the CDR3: TGTGCCAGCAGTCCCCCCGGGACAGCTAATGAAAAACTGTTTTTT.

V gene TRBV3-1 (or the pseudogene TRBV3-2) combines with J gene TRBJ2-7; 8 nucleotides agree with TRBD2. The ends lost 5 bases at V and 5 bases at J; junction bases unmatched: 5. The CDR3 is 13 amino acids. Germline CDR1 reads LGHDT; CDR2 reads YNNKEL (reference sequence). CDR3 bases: TGTGCCAGCAGCTCCTTAGCGGGAAACGAGCAGTACTTC. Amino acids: CASSSLAGNEQYF.

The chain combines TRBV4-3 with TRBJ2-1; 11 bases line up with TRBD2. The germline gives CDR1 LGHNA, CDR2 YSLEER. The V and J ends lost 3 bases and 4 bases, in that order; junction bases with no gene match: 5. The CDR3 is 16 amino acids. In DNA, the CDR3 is TGCGCCAGCAGCCACCGACGGACTAGCGGGTACAATGAGCAGTTCTTC. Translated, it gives CASSHRRTSGYNEQFF.

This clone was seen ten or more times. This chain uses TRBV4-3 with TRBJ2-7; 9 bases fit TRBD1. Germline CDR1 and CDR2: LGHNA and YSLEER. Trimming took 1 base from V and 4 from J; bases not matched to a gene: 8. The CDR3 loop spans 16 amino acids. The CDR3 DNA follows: TGCGCCAGCAGCCAAGGGCTGGGACAGGGATTTTACGAGCAGTACTTC. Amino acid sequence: CASSQGLGQGFYEQYF.

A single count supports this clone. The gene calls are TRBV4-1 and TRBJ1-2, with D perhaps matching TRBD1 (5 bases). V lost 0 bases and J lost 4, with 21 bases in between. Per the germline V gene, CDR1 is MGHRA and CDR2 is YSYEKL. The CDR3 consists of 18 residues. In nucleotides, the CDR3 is TGCGCCAGCAGCCAAGAGAAGGGGAGACAGACCCTAGTCTATGGCTACACCTTC. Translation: CASSQEKGRQTLVYGYTF.

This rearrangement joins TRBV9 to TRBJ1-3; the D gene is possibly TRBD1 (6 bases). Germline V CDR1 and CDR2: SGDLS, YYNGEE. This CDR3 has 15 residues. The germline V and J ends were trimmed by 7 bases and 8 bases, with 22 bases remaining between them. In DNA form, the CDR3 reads TGTGCCAGCTCCCTACCCGGGACACCGGGGGACACCATATATTTT. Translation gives CASSLPGTPGDTIYF.

The DNA for the CDR3 is TGCGCCAGCAGCCTGGGACTAGCGGCCACCGGGGAGCTGTTTTTT. Translation: CASSLGLAATGELFF. V gene TRBV5-1 combines with J gene TRBJ2-2; TRBD2 aligns across 11 bases. The V gene's germline CDR1 is SGHRS and CDR2 YFSETQ. The ends lost 4 bases at V and 4 bases at J; junction bases unmatched: 3. The CDR3 consists of 15 residues.

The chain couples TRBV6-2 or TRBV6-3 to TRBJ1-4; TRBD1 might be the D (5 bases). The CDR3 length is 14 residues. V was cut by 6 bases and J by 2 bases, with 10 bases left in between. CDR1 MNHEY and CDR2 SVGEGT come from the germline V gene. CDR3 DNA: TGTGCCAGCAGCCAGGGAAGGACTAATGAAAAACTGTTTTTT. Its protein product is CASSQGRTNEKLFF.

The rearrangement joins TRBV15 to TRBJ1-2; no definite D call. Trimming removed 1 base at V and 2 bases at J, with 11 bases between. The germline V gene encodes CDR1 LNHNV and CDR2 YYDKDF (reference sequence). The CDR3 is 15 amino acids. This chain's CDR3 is CATSRGGQRNYGYTF. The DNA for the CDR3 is TGTGCCACCAGCAGAGGAGGGCAAAGAAACTATGGCTACACCTTC.

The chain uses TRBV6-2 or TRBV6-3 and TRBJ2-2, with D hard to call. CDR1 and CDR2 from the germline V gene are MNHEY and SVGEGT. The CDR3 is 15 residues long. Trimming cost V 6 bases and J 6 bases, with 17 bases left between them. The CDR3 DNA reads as TGTGCCAGCAGCGAACTCCGAGGTTGGGCCGGGGAGCTGTTTTTT. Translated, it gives CASSELRGWAGELFF.

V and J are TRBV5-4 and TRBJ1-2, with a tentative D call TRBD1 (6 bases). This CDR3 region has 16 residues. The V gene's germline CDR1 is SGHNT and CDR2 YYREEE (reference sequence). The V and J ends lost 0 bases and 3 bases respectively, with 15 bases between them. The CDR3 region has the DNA TGTGCCAGCAGCTTGGTATTGGGGGGCTGGGACTATGGCTACACCTTC. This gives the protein CASSLVLGGWDYGYTF.

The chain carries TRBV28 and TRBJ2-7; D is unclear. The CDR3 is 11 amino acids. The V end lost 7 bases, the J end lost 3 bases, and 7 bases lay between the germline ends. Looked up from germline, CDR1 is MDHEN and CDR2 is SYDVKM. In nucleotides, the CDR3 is TGTGCCAGCACCTCAGGCTACGAGCAGTACTTC. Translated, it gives CASTSGYEQYF.

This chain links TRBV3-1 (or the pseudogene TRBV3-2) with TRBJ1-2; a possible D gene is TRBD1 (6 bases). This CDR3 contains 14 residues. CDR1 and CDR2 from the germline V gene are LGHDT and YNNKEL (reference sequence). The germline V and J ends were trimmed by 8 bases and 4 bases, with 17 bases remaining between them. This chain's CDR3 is CASEGGPGSYGYTF. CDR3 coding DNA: TGTGCCAGCGAGGGGGGGCCCGGTTCCTATGGCTACACCTTC.

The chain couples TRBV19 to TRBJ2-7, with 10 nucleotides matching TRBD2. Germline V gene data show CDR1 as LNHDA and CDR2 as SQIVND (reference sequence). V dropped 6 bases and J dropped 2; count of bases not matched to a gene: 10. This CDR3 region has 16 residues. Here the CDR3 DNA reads TGTGCCAGTAGAGGTCTCTCTAGCGGGGGAACCTACGAGCAGTACTTC. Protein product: CASRGLSSGGTYEQYF.

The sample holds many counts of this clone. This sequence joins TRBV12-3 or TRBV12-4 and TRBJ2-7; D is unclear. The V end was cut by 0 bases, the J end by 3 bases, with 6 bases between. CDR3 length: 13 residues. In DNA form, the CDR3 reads TGTGCCAGCAGTTTAGCGCTTTACTACGAGCAGTACTTC. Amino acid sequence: CASSLALYYEQYF.